Listed here is a single T cell receptor beta chain. This sample stems from a study of blood T cell repertoires in COVID-19. Sequencing used immunoSEQ multiplex PCR; TCRdb keeps in-frame clones, though not all of them. The data contain tens of thousands of clones, 85% to 90% of them singletons. The Seattle patients joined while their infection was active and were tracked longitudinally afterward. The V and J ends lost 1 base and 8 bases, in that order; junction bases with no gene match: 10. Per germline, CDR1 LGHNA and CDR2 YSLEER. The CDR3 runs to 16 residues. The sample comprised peripheral blood. The V gene is TRBV4-3, the J gene TRBJ2-1, with 8 nucleotides matching TRBD2. This TCR was sampled from a woman between 55 and 75 years old with COVID-19, enrolled during active disease. The CDR3 protein is CASSQGGSGSAHEQFF. The CDR3 DNA reads as TGCGCCAGCAGCCAAGGGGGCAGCGGGAGCGCGCATGAGCAGTTCTTC.